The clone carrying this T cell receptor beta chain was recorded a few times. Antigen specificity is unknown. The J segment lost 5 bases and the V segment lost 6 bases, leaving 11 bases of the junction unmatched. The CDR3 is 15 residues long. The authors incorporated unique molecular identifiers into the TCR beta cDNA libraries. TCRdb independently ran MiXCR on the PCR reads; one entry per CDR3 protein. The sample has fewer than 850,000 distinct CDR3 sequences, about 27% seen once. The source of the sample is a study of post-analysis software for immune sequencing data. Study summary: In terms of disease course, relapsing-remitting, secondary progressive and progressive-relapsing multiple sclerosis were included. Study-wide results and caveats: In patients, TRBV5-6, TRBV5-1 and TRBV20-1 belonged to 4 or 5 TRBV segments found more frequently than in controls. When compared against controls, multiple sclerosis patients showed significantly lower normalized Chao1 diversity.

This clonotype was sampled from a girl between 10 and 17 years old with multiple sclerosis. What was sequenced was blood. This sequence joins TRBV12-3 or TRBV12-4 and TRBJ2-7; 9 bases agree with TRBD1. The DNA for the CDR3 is TGTGCCAGCAGCCCCCGGACAGGGGCGGGCCACGAGCAGTACTTC. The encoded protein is CASSPRTGAGHEQYF.